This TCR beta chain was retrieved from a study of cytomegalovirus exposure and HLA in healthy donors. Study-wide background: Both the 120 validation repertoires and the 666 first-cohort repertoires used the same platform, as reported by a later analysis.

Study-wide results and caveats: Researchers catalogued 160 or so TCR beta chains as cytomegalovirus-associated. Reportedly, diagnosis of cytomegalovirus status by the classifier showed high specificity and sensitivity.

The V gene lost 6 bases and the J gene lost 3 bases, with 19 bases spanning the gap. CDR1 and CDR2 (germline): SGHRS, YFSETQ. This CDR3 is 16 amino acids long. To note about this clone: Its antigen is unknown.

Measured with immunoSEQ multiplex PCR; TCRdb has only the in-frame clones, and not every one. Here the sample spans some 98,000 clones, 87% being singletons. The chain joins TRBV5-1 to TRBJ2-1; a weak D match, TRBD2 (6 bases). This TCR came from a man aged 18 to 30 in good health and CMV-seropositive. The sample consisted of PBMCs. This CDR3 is CASNGKGGDRYNEQFF. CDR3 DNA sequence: TGCGCCAGCAATGGAAAGGGCGGGGATCGCTACAATGAGCAGTTCTTC.